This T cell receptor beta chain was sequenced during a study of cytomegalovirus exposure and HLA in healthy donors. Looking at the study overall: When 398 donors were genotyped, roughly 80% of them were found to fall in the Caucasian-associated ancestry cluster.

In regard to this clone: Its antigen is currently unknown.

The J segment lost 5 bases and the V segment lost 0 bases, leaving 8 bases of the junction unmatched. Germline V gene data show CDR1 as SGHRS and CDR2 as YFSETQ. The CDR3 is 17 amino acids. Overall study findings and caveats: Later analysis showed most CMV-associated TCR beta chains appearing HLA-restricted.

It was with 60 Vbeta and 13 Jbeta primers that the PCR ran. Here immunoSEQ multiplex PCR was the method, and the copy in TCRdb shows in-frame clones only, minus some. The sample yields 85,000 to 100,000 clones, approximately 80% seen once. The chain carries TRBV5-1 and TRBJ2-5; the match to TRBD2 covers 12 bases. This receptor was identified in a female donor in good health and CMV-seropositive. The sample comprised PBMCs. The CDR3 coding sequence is TGCGCCAGCAGCTTGGTGGCTAGCGGGGGGGCCGGGGAGACCCAGTACTTC. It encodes CASSLVASGGAGETQYF.